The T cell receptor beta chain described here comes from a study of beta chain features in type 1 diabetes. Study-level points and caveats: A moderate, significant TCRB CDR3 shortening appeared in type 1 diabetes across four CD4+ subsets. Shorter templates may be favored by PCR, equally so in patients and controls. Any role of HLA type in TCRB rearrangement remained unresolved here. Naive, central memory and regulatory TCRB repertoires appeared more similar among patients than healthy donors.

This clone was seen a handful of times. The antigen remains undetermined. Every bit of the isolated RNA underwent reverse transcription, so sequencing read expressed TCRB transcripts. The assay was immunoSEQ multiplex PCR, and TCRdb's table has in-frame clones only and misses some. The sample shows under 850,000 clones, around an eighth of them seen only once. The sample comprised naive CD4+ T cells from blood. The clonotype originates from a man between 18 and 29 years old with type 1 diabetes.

CDR3 sequence (DNA): TGTGCCAGCATCAAGACAGGGGGCTACGAGCAGTACTTC. This sequence encodes CASIKTGGYEQYF. The chain links TRBV2 to TRBJ2-7; 9 bases agree with TRBD1. Germline CDR1 and CDR2: SNHLY and FYNNEI. This CDR3 contains 13 residues. V trimming: 7 bases; J trimming: 3 bases; junction bases outside the gene matches: 4.